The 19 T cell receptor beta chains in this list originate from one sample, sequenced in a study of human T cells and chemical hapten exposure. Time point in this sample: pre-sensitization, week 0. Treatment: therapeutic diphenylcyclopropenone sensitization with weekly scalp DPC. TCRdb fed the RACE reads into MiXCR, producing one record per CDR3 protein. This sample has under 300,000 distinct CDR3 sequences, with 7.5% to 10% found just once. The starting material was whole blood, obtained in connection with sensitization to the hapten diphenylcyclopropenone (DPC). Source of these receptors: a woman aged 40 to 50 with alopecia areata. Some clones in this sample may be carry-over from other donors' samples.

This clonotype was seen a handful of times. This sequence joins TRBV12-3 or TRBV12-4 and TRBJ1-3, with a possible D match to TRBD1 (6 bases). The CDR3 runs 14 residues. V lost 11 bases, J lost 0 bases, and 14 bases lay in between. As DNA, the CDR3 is TGTGCCCTGCGGGGGCAAAGCTCTGGAAACACCATATATTTT. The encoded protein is CALRGQSSGNTIYF.

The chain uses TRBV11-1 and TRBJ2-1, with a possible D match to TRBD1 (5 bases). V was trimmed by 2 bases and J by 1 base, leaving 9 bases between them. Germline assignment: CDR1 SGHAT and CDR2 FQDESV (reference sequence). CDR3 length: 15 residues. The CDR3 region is CASSLLSGSYNEQFF. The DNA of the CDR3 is TGTGCCAGCAGCTTACTGTCAGGGTCCTACAATGAGCAGTTCTTC.

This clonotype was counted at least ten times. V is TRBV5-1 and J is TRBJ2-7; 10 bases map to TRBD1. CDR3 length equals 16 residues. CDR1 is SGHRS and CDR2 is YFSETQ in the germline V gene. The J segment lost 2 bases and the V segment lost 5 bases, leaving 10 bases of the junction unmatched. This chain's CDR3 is CASRKGQGLSPYEQYF. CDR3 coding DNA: TGCGCCAGCAGAAAGGGACAGGGGCTCTCCCCCTACGAGCAGTACTTC.

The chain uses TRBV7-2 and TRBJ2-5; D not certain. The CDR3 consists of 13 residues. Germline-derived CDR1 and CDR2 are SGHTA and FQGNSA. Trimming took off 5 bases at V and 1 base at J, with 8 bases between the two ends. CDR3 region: CASSPPPQETQYF. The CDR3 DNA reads TGTGCCAGCAGCCCACCTCCCCAAGAGACCCAGTACTTC.

CDR3 nucleotides: TGTGCCAGCAGCCCACCGGGACTAGCGGGAGTAGAGACCCAGTACTTC. It encodes CASSPPGLAGVETQYF. V is TRBV7-9 and J is TRBJ2-5, with TRBD2 matching over 14 bases. Germline loops: CDR1 SEHNR, CDR2 FQNEAQ (reference sequence). The CDR3 runs to 16 residues. Unmatched junction bases numbered 6, after V lost 5 bases and J lost 4 bases.

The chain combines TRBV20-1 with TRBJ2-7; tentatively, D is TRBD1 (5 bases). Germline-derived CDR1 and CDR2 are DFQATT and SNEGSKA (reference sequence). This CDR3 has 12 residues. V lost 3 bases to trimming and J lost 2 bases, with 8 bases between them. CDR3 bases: TGCAGTGCTAGTCAGGGAACCTACGAGCAGTACTTC. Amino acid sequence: CSASQGTYEQYF.

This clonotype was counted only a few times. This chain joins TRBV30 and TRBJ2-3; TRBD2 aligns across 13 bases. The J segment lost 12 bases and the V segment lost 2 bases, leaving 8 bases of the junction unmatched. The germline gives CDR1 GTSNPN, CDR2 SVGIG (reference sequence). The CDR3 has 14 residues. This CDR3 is CAWSISTSGGPQYF. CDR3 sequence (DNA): TGTGCCTGGAGTATCTCGACTAGCGGGGGGCCCCAGTATTTT.

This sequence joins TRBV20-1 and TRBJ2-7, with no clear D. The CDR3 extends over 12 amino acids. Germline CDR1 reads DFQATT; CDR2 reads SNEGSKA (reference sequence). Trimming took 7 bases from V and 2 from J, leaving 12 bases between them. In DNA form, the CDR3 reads TGCAGTGGCAAGGACGGTGCCTACGAGCAGTACTTC. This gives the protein CSGKDGAYEQYF.

The CDR3 DNA is TGTGCCATCCGTCGGAACTCTGGAAACACCATATATTTT. This encodes CAIRRNSGNTIYF. This chain links TRBV12-3 or TRBV12-4 with TRBJ1-3; D unresolved. This CDR3 spans 13 amino acids. V lost 10 bases, J lost 0 bases, and 10 bases lay in between.

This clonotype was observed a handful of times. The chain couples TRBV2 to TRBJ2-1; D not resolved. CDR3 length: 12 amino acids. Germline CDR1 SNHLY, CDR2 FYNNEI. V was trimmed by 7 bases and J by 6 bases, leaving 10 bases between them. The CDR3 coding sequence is TGTGCCAGCAAGGGAATCCCCAATGAGCAGTTCTTC. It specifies CASKGIPNEQFF.

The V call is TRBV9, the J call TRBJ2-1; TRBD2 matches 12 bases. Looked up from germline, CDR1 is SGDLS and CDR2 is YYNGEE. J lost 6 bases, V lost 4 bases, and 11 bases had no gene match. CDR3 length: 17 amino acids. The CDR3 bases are TGTGCCAGCAGCCCCCCCCGAGCTAGCGGGAGGGCCAATGAGCAGTTCTTC. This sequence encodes CASSPPRASGRANEQFF.

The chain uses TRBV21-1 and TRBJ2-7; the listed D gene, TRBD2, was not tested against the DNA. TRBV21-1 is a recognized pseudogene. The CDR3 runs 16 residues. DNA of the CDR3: TGTGCCAGCAGCGGAGAGAATTACCGGGACTACCTCGATCGGTACTTC. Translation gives CASSGENYRDYLDRYF.

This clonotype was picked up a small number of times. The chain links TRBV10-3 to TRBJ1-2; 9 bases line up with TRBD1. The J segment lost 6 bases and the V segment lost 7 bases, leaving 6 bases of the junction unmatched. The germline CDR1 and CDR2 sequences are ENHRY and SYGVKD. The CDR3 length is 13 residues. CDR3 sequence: CAITGQGNHGYTF. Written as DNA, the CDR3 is TGTGCCATCACCGGACAGGGGAACCATGGCTACACCTTC.

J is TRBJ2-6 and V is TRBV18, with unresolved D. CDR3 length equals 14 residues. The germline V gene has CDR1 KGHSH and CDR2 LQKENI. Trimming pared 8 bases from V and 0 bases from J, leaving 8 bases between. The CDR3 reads CASKLGSGANVLTF. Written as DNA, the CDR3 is TGTGCCAGCAAGTTGGGCTCTGGGGCCAACGTCCTGACTTTC.

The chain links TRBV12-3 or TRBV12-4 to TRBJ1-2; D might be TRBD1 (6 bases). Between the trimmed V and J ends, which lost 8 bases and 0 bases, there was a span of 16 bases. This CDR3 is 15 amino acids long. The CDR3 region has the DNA TGTGCCAGCCTCAGGGGAGGCAGCGCTAACTATGGCTACACCTTC. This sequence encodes CASLRGGSANYGYTF.

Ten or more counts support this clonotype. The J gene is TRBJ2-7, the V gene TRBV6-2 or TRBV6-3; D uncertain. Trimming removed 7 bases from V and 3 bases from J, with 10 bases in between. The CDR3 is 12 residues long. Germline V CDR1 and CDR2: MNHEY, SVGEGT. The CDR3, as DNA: TGTGCCAGCAAGGTGTACGGCTACGAGCAGTACTTC. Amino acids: CASKVYGYEQYF.

CDR3 loop: CASRTTGGHNEQFF. CDR3 DNA: TGTGCCAGCAGGACCACAGGGGGCCACAATGAGCAGTTCTTC. The chain links TRBV7-9 to TRBJ2-1; 9 bases fit TRBD1. The CDR3 totals 14 residues. The V segment lost 6 bases and the J segment 5 bases; nucleotides outside the gene matches: 5. Germline V lookup: CDR1 SEHNR, CDR2 FQNEAQ (reference sequence).

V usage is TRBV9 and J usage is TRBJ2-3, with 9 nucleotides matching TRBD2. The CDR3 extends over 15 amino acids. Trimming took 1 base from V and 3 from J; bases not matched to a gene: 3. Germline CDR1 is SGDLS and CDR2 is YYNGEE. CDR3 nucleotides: TGTGCCAGCAGCGTATTGCGGGAGGGGACAGATACGCAGTATTTT. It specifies CASSVLREGTDTQYF.

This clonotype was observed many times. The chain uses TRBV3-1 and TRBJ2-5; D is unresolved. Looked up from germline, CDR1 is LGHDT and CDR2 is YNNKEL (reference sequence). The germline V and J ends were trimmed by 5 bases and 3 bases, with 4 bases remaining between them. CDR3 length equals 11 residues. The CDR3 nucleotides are TGTGCCAGCAGCATCAAAGAGACCCAGTACTTC. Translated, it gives CASSIKETQYF.